Below are 12 T cell receptor beta chains sequenced from a single sample in a study of blood T cell repertoires in COVID-19. The method was immunoSEQ multiplex PCR; TCRdb's version includes in-frame clones alone and lacks a portion of them. The sample consists of tens of thousands of clones, around 83% of them appearing once. The specimen was peripheral blood. Receptors were obtained from a human donor in a cohort sampled during active COVID-19.

This rearrangement joins TRBV4-2 to TRBJ2-3; TRBD2 matches 9 bases. The trim removed 0 bases at V and 2 bases at J, leaving 6 bases unmatched. CDR3 size: 17 residues. Germline assignment: CDR1 LGHNA and CDR2 YNFKEQ. The CDR3 DNA follows: TGTGCCAGCAGCCAAGACCATAGCGGGGGAGACACAGATACGCAGTATTTT. Its translation is CASSQDHSGGDTDTQYF.

The chain has TRBV19 and TRBJ1-5, with 9 bases identical to TRBD1. Germline V gene lookup returns CDR1 LNHDA and CDR2 SQIVND (reference sequence). The CDR3 is 14 residues long. Trimming took 5 bases from V and 7 from J; bases not matched to a gene: 6. CDR3: CASSVTGGRQPQHF. DNA of the CDR3: TGTGCCAGTAGTGTCACAGGGGGCCGACAGCCCCAGCATTTT.

The gene calls are TRBV14 and TRBJ1-2; 9 nucleotides align to TRBD1. This CDR3 region has 15 residues. The V and J ends lost 4 bases and 4 bases, in that order; junction bases with no gene match: 7. Germline V gene data show CDR1 as SGHDN and CDR2 as FVKESK. CDR3 sequence reads: CASSPSWGQGYGYTF. The DNA of the CDR3 is TGTGCCAGCAGCCCCTCTTGGGGACAGGGCTATGGCTACACCTTC.

The gene calls are TRBV7-8 and TRBJ1-1; no definite D call. The V gene lost 0 bases and the J gene lost 6 bases, with 11 bases spanning the gap. The CDR3 is made up of 14 amino acids. CDR1 and CDR2 (germline): SGHVS, FQNEAQ. Written as DNA, the CDR3 is TGTGCCAGCAGCTTAGCAAGCGACGGCGCTGAAGCTTTCTTT. It yields the protein CASSLASDGAEAFF.

Only one count was recorded for this clone. The V and J genes are TRBV10-3 and TRBJ2-7; D unclear. This CDR3 comprises 13 residues. Germline-derived CDR1 and CDR2 are ENHRY and SYGVKD. V lost 5 bases and J 1 base, leaving 9 bases between the germline ends. CDR3 DNA: TGTGCCATCAGTTCCGGGTCGTCCTACGAGCAGTACTTC. It is translated as CAISSGSSYEQYF.

The rearrangement uses TRBV29-1 and TRBJ1-2, with 8 bases identical to TRBD1. The CDR3 is 15 residues long. Looked up from germline, CDR1 is SQVTM and CDR2 is ANQGSEA. V lost 1 base and J lost 4; bases outside the gene matches: 8. The CDR3 here is CSVEGTGSLGYGYTF. In nucleotides, the CDR3 is TGCAGCGTTGAAGGGACAGGGAGTTTAGGCTATGGCTACACCTTC. The full variable domain, rest sourced from reference TRBV29-1 and TRBJ1-2, is SAVISQKPSRDICQRGTSLTIQCQVDSQVTMMFWYRQQPGQSLTLIATANQGSEATYESGFVIDKFPISRPNLTFSTLTVSNMSPEDSSIYLCSVEGTGSLGYGYTFGSGTRLTVV.

This clone was observed a handful of times. V and J are TRBV6-6 and TRBJ2-3; possibly TRBD1 for D (6 bases). The CDR3 loop spans 16 amino acids. CDR1 is MNHNY and CDR2 is SVGAGI in the germline V gene (reference sequence). The V and J ends lost 0 bases and 1 base respectively, with 11 bases between them. The CDR3 loop reads CASSYSGAGGTDTQYF. In DNA form, the CDR3 reads TGTGCCAGCAGTTACTCGGGGGCAGGGGGCACAGATACGCAGTATTTT.

The chain employs TRBV11-1 and TRBJ2-6, with a possible D match to TRBD1 (6 bases). The germline V and J ends were trimmed by 5 bases and 0 bases, with 8 bases remaining between them. Germline V gives CDR1 SGHAT, CDR2 FQDESV (reference sequence). The CDR3 sequence is 15 residues long. The CDR3 reads CASSTDSSGANVLTF. DNA of the CDR3: TGTGCCAGCAGCACGGACAGCTCTGGGGCCAACGTCCTGACTTTC.

J is TRBJ2-7 and V is TRBV3-1 (or the pseudogene TRBV3-2), with a tentative D call TRBD2 (5 bases). Trimming stripped 1 base from V and 6 bases from J, with 13 bases between. There are 14 residues in the CDR3. Looked up from germline, CDR1 is LGHDT and CDR2 is YNNKEL (reference sequence). The CDR3 coding sequence is TGTGCCAGCAGCCAAGGGCGGATAGGGAGCGAGCAGTACTTC. Protein: CASSQGRIGSEQYF.

The chain joins TRBV10-2 to TRBJ2-7; D is possibly TRBD1 (5 bases). V lost 0 bases to trimming and J lost 2 bases, with 8 bases between them. This CDR3 spans 14 amino acids. Per the germline V gene, CDR1 is WSHSY and CDR2 is SAAADI. The CDR3 is CASSESGRAYEQYF. The CDR3 bases are TGCGCCAGCAGTGAGTCTGGCAGGGCCTACGAGCAGTACTTC.

This clone was picked up a small number of times. The rearrangement joins TRBV7-8 to TRBJ2-7; 8 bases fit TRBD2. The CDR3 is 17 residues long. CDR1 is SGHVS, CDR2 FQNEAQ, per germline. V shed 4 bases and J 0 bases; nucleotides not matched to a gene: 11. The CDR3 is CASSSPPPSGFSYEQYF. The CDR3 DNA reads as TGTGCCAGCAGCTCACCACCCCCTAGCGGGTTCTCCTACGAGCAGTACTTC.

This chain links TRBV12-3 or TRBV12-4 with TRBJ1-1; D not resolved. The CDR3 has 11 amino acids. Trimming shortened V by 3 bases and J by 4 bases, and 3 bases separated the two germline ends. The CDR3 here is CASSFGTEAFF. The CDR3 DNA is TGTGCCAGCAGTTTCGGCACTGAAGCTTTCTTT.